This TCR beta chain derives from a study of blood T cell repertoires in COVID-19. About the research overall: Sample material is recorded as cDNA or gDNA derived from T cells, B-cell-depleted T cells, or PBMCs.

This study enrolled people aged roughly 18 to 89 from roughly 22 US geographic areas. The recovered donors of Cohort 3 showed two negative PCRs, clearance, or symptom resolution. The CDR3 is 15 amino acids. The germline gives CDR1 SGHAT, CDR2 FQNNGV. Trimming took off 5 bases at V and 0 bases at J, with 13 bases between the two ends. Using immunoSEQ multiplex PCR, the repertoire was profiled, and TCRdb retains in-frame clones only, with some absent. The sample yields around 250,000 clones, about 89% seen once. The source is a woman aged 30 to 39 who had recovered from COVID-19. The material sequenced was PBMCs or T cells enriched from blood (not recorded which). The chain recombines TRBV11-2 with TRBJ1-2; D is unresolved. The CDR3 sequence: CASSRTSGTNYGYTF. Written as DNA, the CDR3 is TGTGCCAGCAGCCGGACCTCCGGGACTAACTATGGCTACACCTTC.